This T cell receptor beta chain is drawn from a study of blood T cell repertoires in COVID-19. Germline lookup yields CDR1 LGHDT and CDR2 YNNKEL (reference sequence). The CDR3 totals 14 residues. Germline trimming cut 4 bases from V and 4 bases from J; bases unmatched to any gene: 3. Assay: immunoSEQ multiplex PCR; the TCRdb copy retains only in-frame clones and omits some. The sample has some 250,000 clones; over 70% are singletons. This clone showed up just a few times. This TCR was sampled from a woman aged 80 or over with acute or convalescent COVID-19. Material: peripheral blood. The genes are TRBV3-1 (or the pseudogene TRBV3-2) and TRBJ1-2; 10 bases are a match to TRBD1. The CDR3: CASSRDRGGYGYTF. The CDR3 region has the DNA TGTGCCAGCAGCCGGGACAGGGGTGGCTATGGCTACACCTTC.